This T cell receptor (beta chain) came from a study of OX40 agonist ivuxolimab in advanced cancers. Concerning this clone itself: The antigen remains undetermined.

General study points: On average, CD8+ T cells had more expanded clones than CD4+.

At cycle 4 day 1, cycle 7 day 1, and baseline, blood was sampled. The method was immunoSEQ multiplex PCR; TCRdb's version includes in-frame clones alone and lacks a portion of them. The sample lists 55,000 to 90,000 clones, about 86% occurring once. With 4 bases removed from V and 4 bases from J, the gap between germline ends came to 11 bases. The CDR3 is made up of 14 amino acids. The germline CDR1 and CDR2 sequences are SGHRS and YFSETQ. The input for sequencing was CD4+ or CD8+ T cells sorted from blood, taken in a trial of the OX40 agonist ivuxolimab. This sequence originates from an adult with an advanced solid tumor such as melanoma, head and neck, liver or kidney cancer. The gene calls are TRBV5-1 and TRBJ2-2, with D possibly TRBD1 on 6 matching bases. The DNA of the CDR3 is TGCGCCAGCAGCGCCTCAGGGGTCACCGGGGAGCTGTTTTTT. Its translation is CASSASGVTGELFF.